The clone carrying this T cell receptor beta chain was observed a few times. Antigen: not known. At survey level, the immunoSEQ assay was run in its v3.0 version. TCRdb's table, derived via immunoSEQ multiplex PCR, lists solely in-frame clones and lacks some. The data hold 20,000 to 25,000 clones, with around 84% observed a single time. This sample stems from a study of long-term antiretroviral therapy in people with HIV. Regarding the study as a whole: Dominance of pre-ART expanded clones persisted, fluctuating and often declining after ART. Transplant-donor-level diversity was not reached after ART, though diversity increased.

The study drew at least one pre-ART and at least two post-ART PBMC samples from every donor. Each participant with HIV received care in the United States. The CDR3 runs to 14 residues. V was pared by 2 bases and J by 10 bases, with 15 bases between. The germline V gene encodes CDR1 SGHDN and CDR2 FVKESK. This chain joins TRBV14 and TRBJ2-1; D is perhaps TRBD2 (5 bases). The sequence was collected from a man between 18 and 35 years old with HIV. This specimen was unsorted PBMCs, taken 0.1 years before starting antiretroviral therapy. CDR3 in DNA: TGTGCCAGCAGCCAATACAGAGGGCACCCCGAGCAGTTCTTC. It is translated as CASSQYRGHPEQFF.